The rows below give T cell receptor beta chains drawn from one sample of a study of human T cells and chemical hapten exposure. TCRdb fed the RACE reads into MiXCR, producing one record per CDR3 protein. The sample records tens of thousands of distinct CDR3 sequences, 12% to 15% being singletons. Sequencing used whole blood, obtained in connection with sensitization to the hapten diphenylcyclopropenone (DPC). These receptors originate from a woman between 45 and 65 years old with alopecia areata. Some clones in this sample may be carry-over from other donors' samples. The CDR3 runs from the conserved cysteine through the conserved F or W. The order of the fields is J gene, CDR3 length, V gene, D gene, clone size, CDR3 protein, CDR3 DNA. The D gene is left open where the match is weak. The size of a clone is reported for some rows only, either as once, few or many, or as a class for expanded clones.

TRBJ2-7 | 14 | TRBV20-1 | TRBD2 | . | CSARGSGASYEQYF | TGCAGTGCTAGGGGCAGCGGGGCCTCCTACGAGCAGTACTTC
TRBJ2-1 | 15 | TRBV9 | . | few | CASSDDLSSYNEQFF | TGTGCCAGCAGCGACGACTTAAGCTCCTACAATGAGCAGTTCTTC
TRBJ2-3 | 17 | TRBV18 | . | few | CASSPPLVWGPSDTQYF | TGTGCCAGCTCACCACCCCTAGTGTGGGGTCCCTCAGATACGCAGTATTTT
TRBJ1-2 | 12 | TRBV18 | . | . | CASSPTSYGYTF | TGTGCCAGCTCACCAACGTCCTATGGCTACACCTTC
TRBJ2-7 | 14 | TRBV27 | TRBD2 | . | CASSLTSVPYEQYF | TGTGCCAGCAGTTTAACTAGCGTACCCTACGAGCAGTACTTC
TRBJ2-5 | 15 | TRBV27 | . | . | CASSRQMTAWETQYF | TGTGCTAGCAGTAGACAGATGACTGCGTGGGAGACCCAGTACTTC
TRBJ1-2 | 13 | TRBV12-3/TRBV12-4 | . | many | CASSFSVHYGYTF | TGTGCCAGCAGTTTTTCAGTGCACTATGGCTACACCTTC
TRBJ2-2 | 12 | TRBV29-1 | . | . | CSVEVDPGELFF | TGCAGCGTTGAGGTGGATCCCGGGGAGCTGTTTTTT
TRBJ1-1 | 13 | TRBV7-2 | . | . | CASSNKWDPEAFF | TGTGCCAGCAGCAACAAATGGGATCCTGAAGCTTTCTTT
TRBJ1-5 | 15 | TRBV7-2 | TRBD1 | . | CASSLAGTGNQPQHF | TGTGCCAGCAGCTTAGCCGGGACAGGGAATCAGCCCCAGCATTTT
TRBJ1-2 | 13 | TRBV27 | . | . | CASSPSGRYGYTF | TGTGCCAGCAGTCCTTCAGGGCGCTATGGCTACACCTTC
TRBJ1-5 | 17 | TRBV19 | TRBD1 | . | CASSIDSRTGTVQPQHF | TGTGCCAGTAGTATAGATTCTCGGACAGGGACAGTGCAGCCCCAGCATTTT
TRBJ1-5 | 13 | TRBV20-1 | . | many | CSAPGGGNQPQHF | TGCAGTGCCCCCGGAGGGGGCAATCAGCCCCAGCATTTT
TRBJ2-3 | 16 | TRBV24-1 | TRBD1 | . | CATSDRQGASTDTQYF | TGTGCCACCAGTGACCGACAGGGAGCCAGCACAGATACGCAGTATTTT
TRBJ1-2 | 12 | TRBV11-2 | . | . | CASSLANMGYTF | TGTGCCAGCAGCTTAGCCAACATGGGCTACACCTTC
TRBJ1-4 | 11 | TRBV12-5 | . | many | CASGTVEKLFF | TGTGCTAGTGGCACGGTTGAAAAACTGTTTTTT
TRBJ2-5 | 17 | TRBV7-9 | . | . | CASSSLRGASPGETQYF | TGTGCCAGCAGCTCCCTTCGCGGGGCTAGTCCCGGTGAGACCCAGTACTTC
TRBJ1-5 | 17 | TRBV18 | TRBD1 | many | CASSPGQGLYSNQPQHF | TGTGCCAGCTCACCGGGACAGGGGCTTTATAGCAATCAGCCCCAGCATTTT
TRBJ1-1 | 15 | TRBV3-1 | TRBD1 | . | CASSKQGPVFSEAFF | TGTGCCAGCAGCAAACAGGGGCCCGTTTTTTCTGAAGCTTTCTTT
TRBJ2-2 | 14 | TRBV7-2 | TRBD1 | . | CASSTTGGTGELFF | TGTGCCAGCAGCACGACAGGGGGAACCGGGGAGCTGTTTTTT
TRBJ2-3 | 15 | TRBV12-3/TRBV12-4 | TRBD1 | . | CASSSWDRDTDTQYF | TGTGCCAGCAGTTCCTGGGACAGAGACACAGATACGCAGTATTTT
TRBJ2-1 | 15 | TRBV6-2/TRBV6-3 | TRBD2 | . | CASSYGLAGEDEQFF | TGTGCCAGCAGTTATGGGCTAGCGGGAGAGGATGAGCAGTTCTTC